These 22 T cell receptor beta chains originate from one sample sequenced in a study of lymphopenia after photon versus proton radiotherapy. Here immunoSEQ multiplex PCR was the method, and the copy in TCRdb shows in-frame clones only, minus some. The data show some 170,000 clones, with more than 85% seen just once and approximately 4.8% held by the top ten. The sample was peripheral blood, taken from a patient treated with photon-based radiotherapy. The receptors derive from a man aged 45-60 years with gastric cancer.

CDR3 in DNA: TGTGCCAGCAGCCCCGGGACAGGGGGCTTGAACGAGCAGTACTTC. It is translated as CASSPGTGGLNEQYF. The chain uses TRBV2 and TRBJ2-7; TRBD1 matches at 12 bases. V was clipped by 6 bases and J by 5 bases; unmatched bases: 8. Germline lookup yields CDR1 SNHLY and CDR2 FYNNEI. The CDR3 contains 15 residues.

The J gene is TRBJ2-5, the V gene TRBV18; weak D call: TRBD2 (6 bases). The CDR3 has 14 amino acids. Looked up from germline, CDR1 is KGHSH and CDR2 is LQKENI. V was clipped by 3 bases and J by 0 bases, with 8 bases between them. The CDR3 is CASSPGLNQETQYF. The CDR3 DNA follows: TGTGCCAGCTCACCGGGACTGAACCAAGAGACCCAGTACTTC.

CDR3 amino acids: CASRSGTENQPQHF. The CDR3 DNA is TGTGCCAGCAGATCCGGGACGGAAAATCAGCCCCAGCATTTT. The chain couples TRBV7-8 to TRBJ1-5; tentatively, D is TRBD1 (5 bases). The V end lost 6 bases, the J end lost 4 bases, and 13 bases lay between the germline ends. The V gene's germline CDR1 is SGHVS and CDR2 FQNEAQ. The CDR3 is 14 amino acids.

The V and J genes are TRBV6-4 and TRBJ2-2; D might be TRBD1 or TRBD2, each matching 6 bases. CDR1 MRHNA and CDR2 SNTAGT come from the germline V gene. The CDR3 length is 15 residues. V was trimmed by 3 bases and J by 4 bases, leaving 12 bases between them. The CDR3 region is CASSDRGDGTGELFF. The CDR3 nucleotides are TGTGCCAGCAGTGATAGGGGGGACGGCACCGGGGAGCTGTTTTTT.

V is TRBV18 and J is TRBJ1-1; no definite D call. The CDR3 consists of 13 residues. Trimming stripped 6 bases from V and 3 bases from J, with 11 bases between. Germline lookup yields CDR1 KGHSH and CDR2 LQKENI. The chain's CDR3 is CASSDHRDTEAFF. CDR3 sequence (DNA): TGTGCCAGCTCCGACCATAGGGACACTGAAGCTTTCTTT. Together with reference TRBV18 and TRBJ1-1, the CDR3 gives the full variable domain: NAGVMQNPRHLVRRRGQEARLRCSPMKGHSHVYWYRQLPEEGLKFMVYLQKENIIDESGMPKERFSAEFPKEGPSILRIQQVVRGDSAAYFCASSDHRDTEAFFGQGTRLTVV.

The chain joins TRBV11-2 to TRBJ2-3; possibly TRBD2 for D (7 bases). The CDR3 is 16 residues long. The germline V gene encodes CDR1 SGHAT and CDR2 FQNNGV. V dropped 5 bases and J dropped 3 bases, with 18 bases sitting between them. In DNA form, the CDR3 reads TGTGCCAGCAGCCCAAGGGCGGGGGCAGGGACAGATACGCAGTATTTT. Amino acid sequence: CASSPRAGAGTDTQYF. Full variable domain (rest looked up from reference TRBV11-2 and TRBJ2-3): EAGVAQSPRYKIIEKRQSVAFWCNPISGHATLYWYQQILGQGPKLLIQFQNNGVVDDSQLPKDRFSAERLKGVDSTLKIQPAKLEDSAVYLCASSPRAGAGTDTQYFGPGTRLTVL.

This rearrangement joins TRBV28 to TRBJ2-5, with TRBD2 matching 8 bases. Per the germline V gene, CDR1 is MDHEN and CDR2 is SYDVKM. The CDR3 sequence is 15 residues long. V dropped 5 bases and J dropped 1; count of bases not matched to a gene: 6. CDR3 sequence: CASSPRGGVQETQYF. The CDR3 nucleotides read TGTGCCAGCAGTCCCCGGGGGGGGGTCCAAGAGACCCAGTACTTC.

This chain connects TRBV6-5 to TRBJ2-5, with 10 nucleotides matching TRBD1. The length of the CDR3 is 15 residues. CDR1 and CDR2 (germline): MNHEY, SVGAGI. V lost 4 bases, J lost 6 bases, and 8 bases stayed unmatched. CDR3 region: CASSFYRDRGKTQYF. CDR3 DNA sequence: TGTGCCAGCAGTTTCTACCGGGACAGGGGAAAGACCCAGTACTTC.

The chain links TRBV13 to TRBJ2-1, with 9 positions matching TRBD2. The CDR3 totals 17 residues. Per the germline V gene, CDR1 is PRHDT and CDR2 is FYEKMQ (reference sequence). The V gene end was trimmed by 5 bases and the J gene end by 3 bases; junction bases not matched to a gene: 11. CDR3 sequence (DNA): TGTGCCAGCAGCGGCGGGGGGGCGCCCAGGGGCTACAATGAGCAGTTCTTC. It specifies CASSGGGAPRGYNEQFF.

This clone was recorded only once. The chain uses TRBV29-1 and TRBJ2-3; no definite D call. Germline CDR1 SQVTM, CDR2 ANQGSEA. V lost 1 base, J lost 6 bases, and 5 bases lay in between. This CDR3 region has 11 residues. The CDR3 DNA sequence: TGCAGCGTTGAAGTCCAGGATACGCAGTATTTT. This codes for CSVEVQDTQYF.

The chain recombines TRBV5-4 with TRBJ1-2; D is perhaps TRBD1 (5 bases). CDR3 length: 18 residues. Trimming shortened V by 4 bases and J by 6 bases, and 28 bases separated the two germline ends. Germline-derived CDR1 and CDR2 are SGHNT and YYREEE (reference sequence). In DNA form, the CDR3 reads TGTGCCAGCAGCCGTGATCCGGCACGGGGACCCAGAGGGGATGGCTACACCTTC. Residues: CASSRDPARGPRGDGYTF.

The chain is built from TRBV7-9 and TRBJ2-1; 8 bases map to TRBD2. Germline V lookup: CDR1 SEHNR, CDR2 FQNEAQ (reference sequence). CDR3 length equals 12 residues. V gave up 9 bases and J gave up 8 bases; unmatched junction bases: 6. CDR3 sequence: CASWRGVHEQFF. DNA of the CDR3: TGTGCCAGTTGGCGGGGGGTCCATGAGCAGTTCTTC.

The J gene is TRBJ2-3, the V gene TRBV2, with D maybe TRBD1 (6 bases). Trimming removed 7 bases at V and 2 bases at J, with 13 bases between. Germline CDR1 SNHLY, CDR2 FYNNEI. The CDR3 is 14 amino acids. The CDR3 DNA follows: TGTGCCAGCAATCTCGACAGGCACACAGATACGCAGTATTTT. As protein: CASNLDRHTDTQYF.

The V and J genes are TRBV19 and TRBJ2-7; possible D gene TRBD1, 5 bases. The CDR3 is made up of 12 amino acids. CDR1 and CDR2 from the germline V gene are LNHDA and SQIVND (reference sequence). V dropped 3 bases and J dropped 7 bases, with 10 bases sitting between them. The CDR3 protein is CASSIQGGEQYF. The CDR3 DNA reads as TGTGCCAGTAGTATCCAGGGTGGTGAGCAGTACTTC.

This clone came up a few times. The J gene is TRBJ2-1, the V gene TRBV27; TRBD2 agrees at 7 bases. V gave up 3 bases and J gave up 0 bases; unmatched junction bases: 2. The germline gives CDR1 MNHEY, CDR2 SMNVEV (reference sequence). This CDR3 has 15 amino acids. The CDR3 reads CASSFVAGSYNEQFF. DNA of the CDR3: TGTGCCAGCAGTTTTGTAGCGGGCTCCTACAATGAGCAGTTCTTC.

Only one count was recorded for this clone. The J gene is TRBJ2-5, the V gene TRBV5-1, with 8 bases identical to TRBD1. V gave up 0 bases and J gave up 2 bases; unmatched junction bases: 6. The germline gives CDR1 SGHRS, CDR2 YFSETQ. CDR3 length: 16 amino acids. Here the CDR3 DNA reads TGCGCCAGCAGCTTGGCTGACAGGGGCGGTCAAGAGACCCAGTACTTC. It encodes CASSLADRGGQETQYF.

The rearrangement links TRBV5-8 to TRBJ2-3; TRBD1 is a possible D gene (6 bases). The V gene lost 3 bases and the J gene lost 2 bases, with 10 bases spanning the gap. The CDR3 is 14 amino acids. Germline values: CDR1 SGHTS, CDR2 YDEGEE. The CDR3 region has the DNA TGTGCCAGCAGCTCGAGGACAGTCACAGATACGCAGTATTTT. Its protein product is CASSSRTVTDTQYF.

The V gene is TRBV30, the J gene TRBJ1-1; D is unresolved. There are 17 residues in the CDR3. The V end lost 2 bases, the J end lost 1 base, and 20 bases lay between the germline ends. Germline CDR1 is GTSNPN and CDR2 is SVGIG (reference sequence). In nucleotides, the CDR3 is TGTGCCTGGAGTACAAGGACTACCCTTACAACGAACACTGAAGCTTTCTTT. Residues: CAWSTRTTLTTNTEAFF.

The chain employs TRBV7-6 and TRBJ2-1; 12 positions match TRBD2. This CDR3 is built from 15 residues. With 5 bases clipped from V and 8 bases from J, the junction kept 7 bases outside the gene matches. The V gene's germline CDR1 is SGHVS and CDR2 FNYEAQ. CDR3 loop: CASSPTSGRVYEQFF. DNA for the CDR3: TGTGCCAGCAGCCCGACTAGCGGGAGAGTCTATGAGCAGTTCTTC.

The chain recombines TRBV21-1 with TRBJ2-1; TRBD2, as called in the table, went unchecked against the DNA. TRBV21-1 is a known pseudogene. This CDR3 has 19 amino acids. CDR3 bases: TGTGCCAGCAGCAAAGGGCTAGCGGGAGGCCTGGGGGAGTACAATGAGCAGTTCTTC. This sequence encodes CASSKGLAGGLGEYNEQFF.

The DNA for the CDR3 is TGTGCCAGTAGTCTACGGGGCGAGAACTACGAGCAGTACTTC. This sequence encodes CASSLRGENYEQYF. V and J are TRBV19 and TRBJ2-7; D tentatively reads TRBD1 or TRBD2 (5 bases each). The CDR3 is made up of 14 amino acids. Trimming pared 5 bases from V and 3 bases from J, leaving 14 bases between. Germline CDR1 and CDR2: LNHDA and SQIVND (reference sequence).

J is TRBJ1-4 and V is TRBV5-4; 7 bases match TRBD1. Trimming removed 4 bases from V and 0 bases from J; junction bases left unmatched: 9. This CDR3 is 17 amino acids long. Germline lookup yields CDR1 SGHNT and CDR2 YYREEE (reference sequence). For the CDR3, the DNA is TGTGCCAGCAGCCGAGGCGGGACAGCCGCAACTAATGAAAAACTGTTTTTT. It yields the protein CASSRGGTAATNEKLFF.